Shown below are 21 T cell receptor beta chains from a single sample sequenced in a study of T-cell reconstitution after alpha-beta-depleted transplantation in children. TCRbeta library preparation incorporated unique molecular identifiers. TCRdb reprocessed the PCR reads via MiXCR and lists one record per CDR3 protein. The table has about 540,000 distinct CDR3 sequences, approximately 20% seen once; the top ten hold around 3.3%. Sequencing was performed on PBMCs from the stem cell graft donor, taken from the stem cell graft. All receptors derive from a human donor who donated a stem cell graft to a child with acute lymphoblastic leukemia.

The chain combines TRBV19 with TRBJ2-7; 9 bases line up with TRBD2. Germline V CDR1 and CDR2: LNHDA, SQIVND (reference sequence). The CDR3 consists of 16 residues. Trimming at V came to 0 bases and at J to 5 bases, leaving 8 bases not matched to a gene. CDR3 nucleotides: TGTGCCAGTAGTATAGATACCGGGACTAGCCTCCACGAGCAGTACTTC. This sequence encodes CASSIDTGTSLHEQYF.

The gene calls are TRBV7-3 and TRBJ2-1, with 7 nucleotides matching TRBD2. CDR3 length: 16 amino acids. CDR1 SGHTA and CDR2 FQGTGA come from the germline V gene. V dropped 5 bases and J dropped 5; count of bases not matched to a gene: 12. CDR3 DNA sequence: TGTGCCAGCAGCCCCGAGAGGCTAGCGGACCACAATGAGCAGTTCTTC. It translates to CASSPERLADHNEQFF. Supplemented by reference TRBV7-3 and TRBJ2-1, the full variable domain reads GAGVSQTPSNKVTEKGKYVELRCDPISGHTALYWYRQSLGQGPEFLIYFQGTGAADDSGLPNDRFFAVRPEGSVSTLKIQRTERGDSAVYLCASSPERLADHNEQFFGPGTRLTVL.

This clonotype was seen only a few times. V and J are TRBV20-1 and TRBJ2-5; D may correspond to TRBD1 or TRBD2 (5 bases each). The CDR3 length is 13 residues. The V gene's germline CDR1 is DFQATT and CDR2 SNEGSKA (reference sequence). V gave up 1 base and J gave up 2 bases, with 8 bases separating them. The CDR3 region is CSARGGAQETQYF. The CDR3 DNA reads TGCAGTGCTAGAGGAGGGGCACAAGAGACCCAGTACTTC.

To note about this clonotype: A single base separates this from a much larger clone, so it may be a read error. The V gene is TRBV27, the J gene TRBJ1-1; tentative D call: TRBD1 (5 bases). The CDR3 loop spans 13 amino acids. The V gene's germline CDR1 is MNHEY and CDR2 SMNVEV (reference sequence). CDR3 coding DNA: TGTCCCAGCCCCTTGGGCAGGGCTGTTGAAGCTTTCTTT. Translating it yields CPSPLGRAVEAFF.

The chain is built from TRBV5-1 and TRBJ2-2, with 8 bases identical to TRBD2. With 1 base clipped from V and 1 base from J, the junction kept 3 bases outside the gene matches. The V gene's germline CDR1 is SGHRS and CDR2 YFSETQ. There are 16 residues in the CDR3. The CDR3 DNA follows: TGCGCCAGCAGCTTGTTGGGACTAGGGAACACCGGGGAGCTGTTTTTT. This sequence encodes CASSLLGLGNTGELFF. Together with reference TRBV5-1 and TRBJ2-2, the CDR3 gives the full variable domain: KAGVTQTPRYLIKTRGQQVTLSCSPISGHRSVSWYQQTPGQGLQFLFEYFSETQRNKGNFPGRFSGRQFSNSRSEMNVSTLELGDSALYLCASSLLGLGNTGELFFGEGSRLTVL.

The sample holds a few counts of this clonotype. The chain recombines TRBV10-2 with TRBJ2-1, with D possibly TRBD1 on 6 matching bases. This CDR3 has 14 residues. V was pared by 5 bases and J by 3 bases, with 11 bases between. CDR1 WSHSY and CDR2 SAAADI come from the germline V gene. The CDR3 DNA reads TGCGCCAGCAGTTCTAGGGACAACTACAATGAGCAGTTCTTC. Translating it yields CASSSRDNYNEQFF.

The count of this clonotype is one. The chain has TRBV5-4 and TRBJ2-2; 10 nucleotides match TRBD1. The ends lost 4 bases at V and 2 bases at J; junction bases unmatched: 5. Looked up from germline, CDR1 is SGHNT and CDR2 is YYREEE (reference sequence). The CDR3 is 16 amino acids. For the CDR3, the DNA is TGTGCCAGCAGCGCGGGGGACAGGGGTAACACCGGGGAGCTGTTTTTT. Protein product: CASSAGDRGNTGELFF.

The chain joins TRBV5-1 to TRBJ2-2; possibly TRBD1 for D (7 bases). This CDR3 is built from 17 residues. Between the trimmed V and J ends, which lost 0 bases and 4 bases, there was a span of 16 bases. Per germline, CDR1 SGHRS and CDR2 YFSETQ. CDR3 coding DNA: TGCGCCAGCAGCTTGGCTGGGGGGACAGCCATCACCGGGGAGCTGTTTTTT. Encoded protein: CASSLAGGTAITGELFF. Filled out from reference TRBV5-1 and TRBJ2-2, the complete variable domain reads KAGVTQTPRYLIKTRGQQVTLSCSPISGHRSVSWYQQTPGQGLQFLFEYFSETQRNKGNFPGRFSGRQFSNSRSEMNVSTLELGDSALYLCASSLAGGTAITGELFFGEGSRLTVL.

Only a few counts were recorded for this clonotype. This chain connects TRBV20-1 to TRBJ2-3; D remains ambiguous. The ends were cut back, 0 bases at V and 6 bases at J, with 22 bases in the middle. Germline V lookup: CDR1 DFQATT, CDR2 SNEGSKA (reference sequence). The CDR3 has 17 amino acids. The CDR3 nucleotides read TGCAGTGCTAGAGATACGAGAGTTAGGACGGTTTGGGATACGCAGTATTTT. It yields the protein CSARDTRVRTVWDTQYF.

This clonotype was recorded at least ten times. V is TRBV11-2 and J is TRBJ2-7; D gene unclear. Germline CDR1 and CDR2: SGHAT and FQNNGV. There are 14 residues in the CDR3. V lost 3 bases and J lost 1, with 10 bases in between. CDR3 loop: CASSFGPPSYEQYF. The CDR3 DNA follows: TGTGCCAGCAGCTTCGGACCGCCATCCTACGAGCAGTACTTC.

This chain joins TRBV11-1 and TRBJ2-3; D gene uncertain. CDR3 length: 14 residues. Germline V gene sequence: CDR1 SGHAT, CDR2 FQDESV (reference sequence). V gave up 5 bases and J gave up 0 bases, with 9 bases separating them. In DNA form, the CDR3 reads TGTGCCAGCAGCCCACTATCTAGCACAGATACGCAGTATTTT. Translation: CASSPLSSTDTQYF.

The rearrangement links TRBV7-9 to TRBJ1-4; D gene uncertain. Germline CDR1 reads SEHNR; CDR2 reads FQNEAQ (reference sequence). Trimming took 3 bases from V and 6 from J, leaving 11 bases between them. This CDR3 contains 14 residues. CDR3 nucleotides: TGTGCCAGCAGCTTTGCAGGTGTAGATGAAAAACTGTTTTTT. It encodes CASSFAGVDEKLFF. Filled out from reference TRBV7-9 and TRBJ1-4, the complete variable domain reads DTGVSQNPRHKITKRGQNVTFRCDPISEHNRLYWYRQTLGQGPEFLTYFQNEAQLEKSRLLSDRFSAERPKGSFSTLEIQRTEQGDSAMYLCASSFAGVDEKLFFGSGTQLSVL.

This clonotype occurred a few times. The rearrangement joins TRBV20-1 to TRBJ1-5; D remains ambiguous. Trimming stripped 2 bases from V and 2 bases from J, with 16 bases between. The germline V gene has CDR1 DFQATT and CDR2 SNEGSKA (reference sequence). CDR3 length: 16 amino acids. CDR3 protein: CSARLPSPLGNQPQHF. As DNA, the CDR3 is TGCAGTGCTAGATTGCCTAGCCCCTTGGGCAATCAGCCCCAGCATTTT.

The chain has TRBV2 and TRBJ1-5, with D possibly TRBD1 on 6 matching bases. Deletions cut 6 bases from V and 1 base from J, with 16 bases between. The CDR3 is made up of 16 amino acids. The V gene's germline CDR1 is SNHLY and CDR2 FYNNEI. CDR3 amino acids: CASSAGTPRSNQPQHF. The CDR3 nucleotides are TGTGCCAGCAGCGCCGGGACACCAAGGAGCAATCAGCCCCAGCATTTT.

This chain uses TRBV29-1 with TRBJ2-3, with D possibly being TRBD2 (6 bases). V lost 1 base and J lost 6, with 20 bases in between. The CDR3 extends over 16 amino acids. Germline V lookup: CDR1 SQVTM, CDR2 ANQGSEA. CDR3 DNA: TGCAGCGTTGAAGGAGTAGAAGCGGGTGGATGGGATACGCAGTATTTT. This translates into CSVEGVEAGGWDTQYF.

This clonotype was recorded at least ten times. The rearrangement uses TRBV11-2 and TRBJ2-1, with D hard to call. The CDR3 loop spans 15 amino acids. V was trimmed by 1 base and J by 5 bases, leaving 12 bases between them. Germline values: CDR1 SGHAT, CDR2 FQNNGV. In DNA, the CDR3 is TGTGCCAGCAGCTTAGGAGCGTCAAAAAACAATGAGCAGTTCTTC. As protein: CASSLGASKNNEQFF.

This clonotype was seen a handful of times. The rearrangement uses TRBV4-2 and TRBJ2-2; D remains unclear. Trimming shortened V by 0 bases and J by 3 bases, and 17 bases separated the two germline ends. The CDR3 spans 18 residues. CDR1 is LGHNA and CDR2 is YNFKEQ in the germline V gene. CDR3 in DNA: TGTGCCAGCAGCCAAGATTGGTTACGCAGCCTTTACACCGGGGAGCTGTTTTTT. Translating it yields CASSQDWLRSLYTGELFF.

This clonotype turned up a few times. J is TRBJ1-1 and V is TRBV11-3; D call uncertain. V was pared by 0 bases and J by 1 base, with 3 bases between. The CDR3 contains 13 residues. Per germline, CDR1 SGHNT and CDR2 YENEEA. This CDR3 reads CASSLDQNTEAFF. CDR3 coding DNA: TGTGCCAGCAGCTTAGACCAGAACACTGAAGCTTTCTTT.

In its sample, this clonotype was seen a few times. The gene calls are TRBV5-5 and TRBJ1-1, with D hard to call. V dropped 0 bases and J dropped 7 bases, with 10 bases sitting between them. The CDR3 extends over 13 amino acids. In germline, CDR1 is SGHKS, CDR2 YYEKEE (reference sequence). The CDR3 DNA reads TGTGCCAGCAGCTTGGTATTGTTGGTTGAAGCTTTCTTT. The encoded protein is CASSLVLLVEAFF.

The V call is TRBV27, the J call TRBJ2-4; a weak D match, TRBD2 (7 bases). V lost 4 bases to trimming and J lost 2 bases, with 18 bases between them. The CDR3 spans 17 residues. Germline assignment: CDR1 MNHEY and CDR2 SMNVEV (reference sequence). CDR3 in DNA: TGTGCCAGCAGTTCCCTGTTGGGGGGGCCGACCAAAAACATTCAGTACTTC. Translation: CASSSLLGGPTKNIQYF.

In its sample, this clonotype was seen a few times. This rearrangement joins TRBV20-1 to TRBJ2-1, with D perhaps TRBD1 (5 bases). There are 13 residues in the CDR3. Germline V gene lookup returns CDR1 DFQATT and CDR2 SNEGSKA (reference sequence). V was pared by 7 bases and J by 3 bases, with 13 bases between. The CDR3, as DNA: TGCAGTGGGCTGGGGCTAATCTACAATGAGCAGTTCTTC. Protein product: CSGLGLIYNEQFF.